The text below deals with one T cell receptor beta chain. Its antigen is unidentified. TCRdb's copy holds only in-frame clones and misses some; the assay was immunoSEQ multiplex PCR. The sample has around 80,000 clones, 90% seen once; the top ten hold around 4.9%. With 3 bases clipped from V and 0 bases from J, the junction kept 9 bases outside the gene matches. Germline-derived CDR1 and CDR2 are SGHRS and YFSETQ. This CDR3 is built from 16 residues. This sample is drawn from a study of T cell responses to AZD1222 COVID-19 vaccine. Whole-study results and caveats: None of the repertoires were sampled until the peak T cell response had passed. Only a handful of individuals given AZD1222 were seropositive at baseline. Donors, mostly white British, included more females; clonal diversity was possibly underestimated. Spike-specific TCR depth and breadth grew after two AZD1222 doses.

The chain links TRBV5-1 to TRBJ2-7; TRBD2 matches at 7 bases. The clonotype comes from an adult in good health. The sample consisted of peripheral blood, taken on day 0 of AZD1222 vaccination. The CDR3 is CASSWGDYSSSYEQYF. The CDR3 coding sequence is TGCGCCAGCAGCTGGGGGGACTACTCAAGCTCCTACGAGCAGTACTTC.